These 2 T cell receptor beta chains came from one sample sequenced in a study of PD-L1 blockade in urothelial cancer. Specified time point: pretreatment peripheral blood. Assay used: immunoSEQ multiplex PCR; TCRdb lists only in-frame clones, some missing. The sample yields tens of thousands of clones, nearly 90% seen once. The sequences come from PBMCs, collected around atezolizumab (anti-PD-L1) treatment. The receptor source for this set is a man aged 55 to 69 with urothelial cancer.

The V call is TRBV5-5, the J call TRBJ2-7; 8 bases match TRBD1. CDR1 is SGHKS, CDR2 YYEKEE, per germline (reference sequence). The CDR3 runs to 15 residues. J was trimmed by 3 bases and V by 4 bases; bases with no gene match: 9. The CDR3 nucleotides read TGTGCCAGCAGCAGATCTGGACAGGGAGTCTACGAGCAGTACTTC. The encoded protein is CASSRSGQGVYEQYF.

J is TRBJ2-7 and V is TRBV9; possibly TRBD2 for D (6 bases). V was clipped by 2 bases and J by 6 bases, with 12 bases between them. The V gene's germline CDR1 is SGDLS and CDR2 YYNGEE. The CDR3 covers 13 residues. The CDR3 DNA is TGTGCCAGCAGCGTTGATAGGCGGGGCGAGCAGTACTTC. The encoded protein is CASSVDRRGEQYF.